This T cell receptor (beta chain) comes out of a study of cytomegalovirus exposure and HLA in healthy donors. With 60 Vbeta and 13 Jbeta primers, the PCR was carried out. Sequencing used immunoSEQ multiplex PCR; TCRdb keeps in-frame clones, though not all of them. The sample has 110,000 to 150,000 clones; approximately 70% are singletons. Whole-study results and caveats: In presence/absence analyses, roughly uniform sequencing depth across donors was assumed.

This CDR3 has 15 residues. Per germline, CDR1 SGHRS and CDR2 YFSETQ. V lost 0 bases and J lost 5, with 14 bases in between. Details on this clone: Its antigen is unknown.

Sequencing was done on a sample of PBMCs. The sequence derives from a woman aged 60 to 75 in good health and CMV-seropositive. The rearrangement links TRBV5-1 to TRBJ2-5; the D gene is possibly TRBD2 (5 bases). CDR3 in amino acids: CASSLAEGTMETQYF. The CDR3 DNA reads TGCGCCAGCAGCTTGGCCGAGGGAACTATGGAGACCCAGTACTTC.